The rows below give T cell receptor beta chains drawn from one sample of a study of blood T cell repertoires in COVID-19. The data were produced by immunoSEQ multiplex PCR, yet TCRdb's version contains in-frame clones alone and is incomplete. In the table there are 200,000 or so clones, less than 90% of which are singletons. Sequencing was performed on peripheral blood. These TCRs come from a human donor in a cohort sampled during active COVID-19. Both conserved end residues are part of each CDR3. The D gene is left open where the match is weak. Size is stated for part of the rows, as once, few or many counts, or as a class when the clone is expanded.

cdr3_nt cdr3_aa cdr3_length d_call j_call clone_size v_call
TGTGCCAGCAGTTTACCAGGGCTGGGTCAGCCCCAGCATTTT CASSLPGLGQPQHF 14 NA TRBJ1-5 many TRBV28
TGTGCCAGCAGTGAGGACAGCTCGCCTTACAATGAGCAGTTCTTC CASSEDSSPYNEQFF 15 NA TRBJ2-1 NA TRBV2
TGCAGCGTTACACATAATGAAAAACTGTTTTTT CSVTHNEKLFF 11 NA TRBJ1-4 once TRBV29-1
TGTGCCACCAGTGGGATGACAGGGGGCGGGTTCGATGAGCAGTTCTTC CATSGMTGGGFDEQFF 16 TRBD1 TRBJ2-1 NA TRBV24-1
TGTGCCAGCAACAAATGGGGGGATAATTCACCCCTCCACTTT CASNKWGDNSPLHF 14 NA TRBJ1-6 NA TRBV5-6
TGTGCCACCAGCCGCCGTGGTAGCGGGCCGGGCAATGAGCAGTTCTTC CATSRRGSGPGNEQFF 16 TRBD2 TRBJ2-1 NA TRBV15
TGTGCCAGCAACCAGCAGGGAACTAATAATTCACCCCTCCACTTT CASNQQGTNNSPLHF 15 NA TRBJ1-6 NA TRBV7-8
TGTGCCAGCAGCCGAGACAGGGTCGACGGAAACACCATATATTTT CASSRDRVDGNTIYF 15 TRBD1 TRBJ1-3 NA TRBV14
TGCGCCAGCAGCTTGGATCAGGGGGCCCACGAGCAGTACTTC CASSLDQGAHEQYF 14 TRBD1 TRBJ2-7 NA TRBV5-1
TGTGCCAGCTCCCGGTCCGGTCTTAATGAAAAACTGTTTTTT CASSRSGLNEKLFF 14 NA TRBJ1-4 NA TRBV18
TGTGCCAGCAGTGAAGTAGCTCACAGAGTAGGGGGTGGCTACACCTTC CASSEVAHRVGGGYTF 16 NA TRBJ1-2 NA TRBV2
TGTGCCAGCAGTTTTAGGCCGGGGGACACCATATATTTT CASSFRPGDTIYF 13 NA TRBJ1-3 NA TRBV12-3/TRBV12-4
TGTGCCATCAGTGAGGGTCAGGGTCCAGATACGCAGTATTTT CAISEGQGPDTQYF 14 NA TRBJ2-3 NA TRBV10-3
TGCAGCGTCACCGGGACAGGGACGCAAGAGACCCAGTACTTC CSVTGTGTQETQYF 14 TRBD1 TRBJ2-5 NA TRBV29-1
TGCGCCAGCAGCCAAGAAGCAGGTGTGACACCCCTCCACTTT CASSQEAGVTPLHF 14 NA TRBJ1-6 NA TRBV4-1
TGTGCCAGCAGCTTCGGGGAAACCTATGGCTACACCTTC CASSFGETYGYTF 13 NA TRBJ1-2 once TRBV6-5
TGCGCCAGCAGCGCGGGACAGGGACTTTATGGCTACACCTTC CASSAGQGLYGYTF 14 TRBD1 TRBJ1-2 NA TRBV5-1